The clone carrying this T cell receptor beta chain appeared a single time. V lost 6 bases, J lost 9 bases, and 17 bases stayed unmatched. This CDR3 region has 16 residues. Germline V gene lookup returns CDR1 SGDLS and CDR2 YYNGEE. The data were obtained in a study of CD8 T cells in Susac syndrome. Study overall: When their blood was taken, the Susac syndrome patients had either not yet had any therapy, were taking corticosteroids, or were taking intravenous immunoglobulin alone.

CD8+ and CD4+ T cells from blood underwent TCR beta sequencing. About 0.5 to 1 ug RNA was reverse transcribed with random hexamers. A single record per CDR3 protein comes from TCRdb applying MiXCR to the immunoSEQ multiplex PCR reads. The profile shows 110,000 to 150,000 distinct CDR3 sequences, roughly 95% of them singletons. The sample taken for sequencing was CD4+ T cells from PBMCs. V and J are TRBV9 and TRBJ2-1; 8 bases are shared with TRBD2. The clonotype comes from a human donor with Susac syndrome. The CDR3 DNA is TGTGCCAGCACATCAGGGCACAGCGGGGGCCGGGGTGAGCAGTTCTTC. Protein product: CASTSGHSGGRGEQFF. The variable domain in full, with the rest retrieved from reference TRBV9 and TRBJ2-1, is DSGVTQTPKHLITATGQRVTLRCSPRSGDLSVYWYQQSLDQGLQFLIQYYNGEERAKGNILERFSAQQFPDLHSELNLSSLELGDSALYFCASTSGHSGGRGEQFFGPGTRLTVL.